This is a list of T cell receptor beta chains from one sample in a study of T cells in Graves' hyperthyroidism and ophthalmopathy. TCRdb itself ran the multiplex PCR reads through MiXCR, one entry per CDR3 protein. The sample includes 350,000 to 400,000 distinct CDR3 sequences, about 16% of them seen just once. Sequenced: blood. Source of these receptors: a woman between 25 and 40 years old with Graves' hyperthyroidism. Both conserved end residues are part of each CDR3. D genes are given only for firm matches. Some rows have no size entry. The others give once, few or many, or a class for an expanded clone.

TRBJ2-3	NA	TRBD2	TRBV27	TGTGCCAGCAGTTTATCGCTAGCGGGAGAAGCTACAGATACGCAGTATTTT	CASSLSLAGEATDTQYF
TRBJ1-2	NA	NA	TRBV6-4	TGTGCCAGCAGTGAAGCGGGTCCCTGGGGGACTTTTGGCTACACCTTC	CASSEAGPWGTFGYTF
TRBJ2-7	many	NA	TRBV28	TGTGCCAGCAGTTTAACGGGGGTCGAGCAGTACTTC	CASSLTGVEQYF
TRBJ1-1	few	NA	TRBV2	TGTGCCAGCAGTAGGACAGCAGACATGAACACTGAAGCTTTCTTT	CASSRTADMNTEAFF
TRBJ2-1	NA	NA	TRBV10-2	TGCGCCAGCAAAGATCCGACCTACGATGAGCAGTTCTTC	CASKDPTYDEQFF
TRBJ1-5	many	NA	TRBV12-3/TRBV12-4	TGTGCCAGCAGTTTAAATCCCGGAAATCAGCCCCAGCATTTT	CASSLNPGNQPQHF
TRBJ1-2	NA	NA	TRBV5-1	TGCGCCAGCAGCTTGCAGGGCTCTGCAAATGGTGGCTACACCTTC	CASSLQGSANGGYTF
TRBJ2-3	few	TRBD2	TRBV5-1	TGCGCCAGCAGCGCGAGCGGGGTCACAGATACGCAGTATTTT	CASSASGVTDTQYF
TRBJ1-6	NA	NA	TRBV6-5	TGTGCCAGCAGTTACTCTACCGCCTTGTGGTTGAATTCACCCCTCCACTTT	CASSYSTALWLNSPLHF
TRBJ2-3	NA	NA	TRBV5-1	TGCGCCAGCAAAGAGGAGGCGTTGGGCACAGATACGCAGTATTTT	CASKEEALGTDTQYF
TRBJ2-7	few	NA	TRBV5-1	TGCGCCAGCAGCTTGGGAGCGGATGAGTCCGAGCAGTACTTC	CASSLGADESEQYF
TRBJ1-2	few	NA	TRBV20-1	TGCGGGGCGCCGGGACCAAATATGGGAGGCTACACCTTC	CGAPGPNMGGYTF
TRBJ2-7	many	NA	TRBV28	TGTGCCAGCAGATCCGGACGGATCTATGAGCAGTACTTC	CASRSGRIYEQYF
TRBJ1-1	many	NA	TRBV3-1	TGTGCCAGCAGCCAACGCGACCGGGGAAAAGCTTTCTTT	CASSQRDRGKAFF
TRBJ2-1	NA	TRBD2	TRBV28	TGTGCCAGCAGCCGTACTAGCGGGAGGATCTTC	CASSRTSGRIF
TRBJ2-1	few	NA	TRBV9	TGTGCCAGCAGCGCCCAAAATGAGCAGTTCTTC	CASSAQNEQFF
TRBJ2-2	many	TRBD1	TRBV15	TGTGCCACCAGCCCAGACAGGGTACAGCGTCAACCGAACACCGGGGAGCTGTTTTTT	CATSPDRVQRQPNTGELFF
TRBJ2-5	many	NA	TRBV18	TGTGCCAGCTCACCAAACGGGGGCCAAGAGACCCAGTACTTC	CASSPNGGQETQYF
TRBJ1-3	many	NA	TRBV7-8	TGTGCCAGCAGCCTAACCCCCGGACAGCTCGGAAACACCATATATTTT	CASSLTPGQLGNTIYF
TRBJ2-4	many	NA	TRBV18	TGTGCCAGCTCACCCGGACAGCTAGCCAAAAACATTCAGTACTTC	CASSPGQLAKNIQYF
TRBJ2-7	few	NA	TRBV3-1	TGTGCCAGCAAGTCGGGGGTCGAGCAGTACTTC	CASKSGVEQYF
TRBJ2-7	many	NA	TRBV3-1	TGTGCCAGCAGCCAAATGGACAGTGTCGAGCAGTACTTC	CASSQMDSVEQYF
TRBJ2-2	many	NA	TRBV3-1	TGTGCCAGCAGCCCTCTAAGACACGGGACCGGGGAGCTGTTTTTT	CASSPLRHGTGELFF
TRBJ2-3	many	NA	TRBV5-1	TGCGCCAGCAGCTCATACCGGGACTCTGGCACAGATACGCAGTATTTT	CASSSYRDSGTDTQYF
TRBJ1-6	many	NA	TRBV2	TGTGCCAGCAGTGACGTCCAAAAGAATTCACCCCTCCACTTT	CASSDVQKNSPLHF
TRBJ2-5	NA	NA	TRBV20-1	TGCAGTGCTAGAGTGCGGATTGAGACCCAGTACTTC	CSARVRIETQYF
TRBJ1-2	few	NA	TRBV4-1	TGCGCCAGCAGCCAAGTAGGGCAGCTTTCCGGCTACACCTTC	CASSQVGQLSGYTF
TRBJ1-1	many	NA	TRBV2	TGTGCCAGCCTGCAGGGAAGGAACACTGAAGCTTTCTTT	CASLQGRNTEAFF
TRBJ2-1	NA	TRBD2	TRBV10-3	TGTGCCATCAGTGAGGTTAACCTTAGCGGGAGGGAGGCGTTCTTC	CAISEVNLSGREAFF
TRBJ2-5	many	TRBD2	TRBV7-2	TGTGCCAGCAGCTCCGGCTGGACTAGCGGAGACGGGGGCAAAGAGACCCAGTACTTC	CASSSGWTSGDGGKETQYF
TRBJ2-4	NA	TRBD2	TRBV9	TGTGCCAGCAGCGTAGGAGGAAGCGGGGGGAGGAACATTCAGTACTTC	CASSVGGSGGRNIQYF
TRBJ2-3	many	NA	TRBV11-2	TGTGCCAGCAGCTTAGCTTCGGATTATACGCAGTATTTT	CASSLASDYTQYF
TRBJ1-1	many	NA	TRBV28	TGTGCCAGCACCTTTATAGGGGAGAACACTGAAGCTTTCTTT	CASTFIGENTEAFF
TRBJ2-7	many	NA	TRBV7-9	TGTGCCAGCAGCTCCCCTCTACGGAACTCCTACGAGCAGTACTTC	CASSSPLRNSYEQYF
TRBJ2-7	NA	TRBD1	TRBV6-2/TRBV6-3	TGTGCCAGCAGTTGGGGGACAGGCGCGCAGTACTTC	CASSWGTGAQYF
TRBJ1-1	NA	TRBD1	TRBV20-1	TGCAGTGCTGAGGGACAGGGGGCTCCTGAAGCTTTCTTT	CSAEGQGAPEAFF
TRBJ2-5	NA	TRBD2	TRBV12-3/TRBV12-4	TGTGCCAGCAGGGGGACTAGCGGGATTAAAGAGACCCAGTACTTC	CASRGTSGIKETQYF
TRBJ1-4	NA	NA	TRBV11-2	TGTGCCAGCAGCTTAATTGGGGCCTACAGCGAAAAACTGTTTTTT	CASSLIGAYSEKLFF
TRBJ2-7	many	NA	TRBV5-1	TGCGCCAGCAGCTTGGTTATTAGCGAGGGCTACGAGCAGTACTTC	CASSLVISEGYEQYF
TRBJ2-2	NA	NA	TRBV4-1	TGCGCCAGCAGCTCAGGCTCCGTGCGTCTCGGGGAGCTGTTTTTT	CASSSGSVRLGELFF
TRBJ2-7	NA	TRBD2	TRBV19	TGTGCCAGTAGTCCAACTAGCGGGAGCCGGTTGGGGTACGAGCAGTACTTC	CASSPTSGSRLGYEQYF
TRBJ1-2	NA	NA	TRBV20-1	TGCAGTGCTAGTGACAACTATGGCTACACCTTC	CSASDNYGYTF
TRBJ2-7	many	NA	TRBV10-3	TGTGCCATCAGTGACGGCAGCAACATCTACGAGCAGTACTTC	CAISDGSNIYEQYF
TRBJ2-1	many	TRBD2	TRBV30	TGTGCCTGCCACGCTGCGGGGACTAGCGGGATGAGTGAGCAGTTCTTC	CACHAAGTSGMSEQFF